Listed here are 24 T cell receptor beta chains from one sample, sequenced in a study of cytomegalovirus exposure and HLA in healthy donors. The PCR employed 60 Vbeta primers together with 13 Jbeta primers. Using immunoSEQ multiplex PCR, the repertoire was profiled, and TCRdb retains in-frame clones only, with some absent. Among 180,000 or so clones listed, about three quarters were seen once. Sequencing was done on a sample of PBMCs. The receptors were sampled from a young man in good health and CMV-seronegative.

The CDR3 sequence: CSVVGGRNTGELFF. The CDR3 region has the DNA TGCAGCGTTGTGGGGGGGCGGAACACCGGGGAGCTGTTTTTT. The J gene is TRBJ2-2, the V gene TRBV29-1, with D maybe TRBD2 (7 bases). Germline CDR1 is SQVTM and CDR2 is ANQGSEA. The CDR3 covers 14 residues. V shed 4 bases and J shed 1 base, with 10 bases lying between them.

This chain joins TRBV4-3 and TRBJ2-3; no definite D call. Germline-derived CDR1 and CDR2 are LGHNA and YSLEER. The V end lost 4 bases, the J end lost 5 bases, and 22 bases lay between the germline ends. The CDR3 is made up of 17 amino acids. CDR3: CASSPKPGGPPQDTQYF. The CDR3 DNA reads TGCGCCAGCAGCCCAAAGCCAGGTGGGCCGCCTCAAGATACGCAGTATTTT.

This clone has only a few counts. The chain uses TRBV6-6 and TRBJ2-7, with 9 bases fitting TRBD1. V was clipped by 2 bases and J by 7 bases; unmatched bases: 6. This CDR3 contains 14 residues. The germline gives CDR1 MNHNY, CDR2 SVGAGI (reference sequence). This CDR3 is CASSYGTGRGEQYF. DNA for the CDR3: TGTGCCAGCAGTTACGGGACAGGGAGAGGAGAGCAGTACTTC.

The chain links TRBV9 to TRBJ2-5, with 7 bases that match TRBD2. The CDR3 length is 15 residues. From germline, CDR1 is SGDLS and CDR2 YYNGEE. After removal of 3 bases from V and 2 bases from J, the junction contained 7 bases not matched to a gene. The CDR3 bases are TGTGCCAGCAGCGCAAATAGCGGGCCACAAGAGACCCAGTACTTC. This translates into CASSANSGPQETQYF.

This clone has just one count. The chain recombines TRBV7-9 with TRBJ2-7; 12 bases match TRBD2. Trimming at V came to 4 bases and at J to 2 bases, leaving 9 bases not matched to a gene. CDR3 length: 17 residues. Per the germline V gene, CDR1 is SEHNR and CDR2 is FQNEAQ (reference sequence). The CDR3 region is CASSSPPLAGGAYEQYF. Here the CDR3 DNA reads TGTGCCAGCAGCTCTCCCCCCCTAGCGGGAGGGGCCTACGAGCAGTACTTC.

CDR3 bases: TGTGCCAGCAGCTTAGACAGGGGGGACAACACTGAAGCTTTCTTT. This sequence encodes CASSLDRGDNTEAFF. The V gene is TRBV7-6, the J gene TRBJ1-1, with TRBD1 matching 8 bases. Germline V lookup: CDR1 SGHVS, CDR2 FNYEAQ. Germline trimming cut 1 base from V and 2 bases from J; bases unmatched to any gene: 3. CDR3 size: 15 residues.

A single count supports this clone. This sequence joins TRBV5-4 and TRBJ2-5; 11 nucleotides agree with TRBD2. Germline CDR1 and CDR2: SGHNT and YYREEE (reference sequence). V lost 0 bases and J lost 2; bases outside the gene matches: 0. There are 15 residues in the CDR3. The CDR3 is CASSLGLAGQETQYF. The DNA of the CDR3 is TGTGCCAGCAGCTTGGGACTAGCGGGGCAAGAGACCCAGTACTTC. The full variable domain, rest sourced from reference TRBV5-4 and TRBJ2-5, is ETGVTQSPTHLIKTRGQQVTLRCSSQSGHNTVSWYQQALGQGPQFIFQYYREEENGRGNFPPRFSGLQFPNYSSELNVNALELDDSALYLCASSLGLAGQETQYFGPGTRLLVL.

Here the CDR3 DNA reads TGTGCCAGCTCAGGATCCGACAGACCCATCTATGGCTACACCTTC. This translates into CASSGSDRPIYGYTF. The chain is built from TRBV18 and TRBJ1-2; D possibly corresponds to TRBD1 (5 bases). The CDR3 sequence is 15 residues long. The V and J ends lost 5 bases and 4 bases respectively, with 17 bases between them. From germline, CDR1 is KGHSH and CDR2 LQKENI.

The chain recombines TRBV12-5 with TRBJ2-1, with 7 nucleotides matching TRBD2. After removal of 7 bases from V and 6 bases from J, the junction contained 9 bases not matched to a gene. The CDR3 extends over 14 amino acids. CDR1 LGHNT and CDR2 FRNRAP come from the germline V gene. The CDR3 loop is CASALMGGVNEQFF. The CDR3 DNA reads TGTGCTAGTGCCCTGATGGGGGGGGTCAATGAGCAGTTCTTC.

The chain joins TRBV7-2 to TRBJ1-3, with D uncertain. V dropped 1 base and J dropped 7 bases, with 8 bases sitting between them. The CDR3 runs to 13 residues. Germline lookup yields CDR1 SGHTA and CDR2 FQGNSA. The CDR3 reads CASSLVWENTIYF. DNA for the CDR3: TGTGCCAGCAGCTTAGTTTGGGAGAACACCATATATTTT.

The V and J genes are TRBV5-6 and TRBJ1-2; 8 bases match TRBD1. J lost 3 bases, V lost 0 bases, and 13 bases had no gene match. This CDR3 contains 18 residues. Germline V CDR1 and CDR2: SGHDT, YYEEEE. In DNA form, the CDR3 reads TGTGCCAGCAGCTTGGACAGGGGGACGAAAACGTTGGACTATGGCTACACCTTC. Protein: CASSLDRGTKTLDYGYTF.

The rearrangement links TRBV4-1 to TRBJ2-7; 13 bases fit TRBD2. V dropped 5 bases and J dropped 3; count of bases not matched to a gene: 10. CDR3 length equals 17 residues. Germline CDR1 reads MGHRA; CDR2 reads YSYEKL. CDR3 residues: CASSLTSGRPGYYEQYF. Written as DNA, the CDR3 is TGCGCCAGCAGCTTGACTAGCGGGAGGCCGGGATACTACGAGCAGTACTTC.

V usage is TRBV6-5 and J usage is TRBJ2-7; tentatively, D is TRBD1 (5 bases). The CDR3 contains 14 residues. CDR1 MNHEY and CDR2 SVGAGI come from the germline V gene. V lost 6 bases and J lost 5, with 17 bases in between. The CDR3, as DNA: TGTGCCAGCAGAGACAGAGTACTCGCGAACGAGCAGTACTTC. Amino acids: CASRDRVLANEQYF.

The chain is built from TRBV18 and TRBJ1-3; TRBD1 aligns across 8 bases. Per germline, CDR1 KGHSH and CDR2 LQKENI. CDR3 size: 17 residues. Unmatched junction bases numbered 11, after V lost 3 bases and J lost 4 bases. This CDR3 is CASSPDFQGAPGNTIYF. The CDR3 DNA sequence: TGTGCCAGCTCACCCGATTTCCAGGGGGCGCCCGGAAACACCATATATTTT.

About this clone itself: The CDR3 ends on some other residue instead of the conserved phenylalanine or tryptophan, so this is likely a read error. The limits of the CDR3 on the DNA are not certain, so only TCRdb's listed CDR3 is given. The CDR3 loop is CASSSYRGI. V usage is TRBV7-3 and J usage is TRBJ1-2; the D call TRBD1 from the table was never checked on the DNA. Per the germline V gene, CDR1 is SGHTA and CDR2 is FQGTGA. The CDR3 length is 9 residues, termini included.

This clone was counted only a few times. This chain links TRBV19 with TRBJ2-2, with D unresolved. The CDR3 totals 14 residues. The V end lost 2 bases, the J end lost 5 bases, and 9 bases lay between the germline ends. Germline lookup yields CDR1 LNHDA and CDR2 SQIVND (reference sequence). The chain's CDR3 is CASSITEQTGELFF. The CDR3, as DNA: TGTGCCAGTAGTATAACAGAACAAACCGGGGAGCTGTTTTTT.

The rearrangement joins TRBV27 to TRBJ2-3; 9 bases agree with TRBD2. V lost 6 bases to trimming and J lost 7 bases; unmatched junction nucleotides: 5. CDR1 is MNHEY, CDR2 SMNVEV, per germline (reference sequence). This CDR3 has 13 amino acids. The CDR3 sequence: CASRHSGGNTQYF. The CDR3 coding sequence is TGTGCCAGCAGACATAGCGGGGGAAATACGCAGTATTTT.

This clone was observed a handful of times. The DNA of the CDR3 is TGTGCCAGCACCCCCCGGGACAGGGTTAAAGAGACCCAGTACTTC. This translates into CASTPRDRVKETQYF. This chain uses TRBV6-6 with TRBJ2-5; 9 bases are shared with TRBD1. The V segment lost 7 bases and the J segment 3 bases; nucleotides outside the gene matches: 9. The CDR3 is 15 amino acids. Germline V lookup: CDR1 MNHNY, CDR2 SVGAGI (reference sequence).

The chain uses TRBV7-9 and TRBJ2-5, with D maybe TRBD2 (6 bases). The DNA end is a closer match to TRBJ2-7, so the J assignment may be wrong. This CDR3 contains 15 residues. Per the germline V gene, CDR1 is SEHNR and CDR2 is FQNEAQ (reference sequence). CDR3 DNA: TGTGCCAGCAGCTTAGGACGGGACTGGTCCTACGAGCAGTACTTC. Amino acid sequence: CASSLGRDWSYEQYF.

The rearrangement joins TRBV14 to TRBJ2-1; D unclear. This CDR3 contains 16 residues. Deletions cut 3 bases from V and 0 bases from J, with 12 bases between. Germline CDR1 SGHDN, CDR2 FVKESK. The DNA for the CDR3 is TGTGCCAGCAGCCAGGCGACTTGGAGCTCCTACAATGAGCAGTTCTTC. Residues: CASSQATWSSYNEQFF.

The chain couples TRBV7-2 to TRBJ2-5, with 8 positions matching TRBD2. This CDR3 spans 15 amino acids. V lost 4 bases and J lost 4; bases outside the gene matches: 8. Germline CDR1 is SGHTA and CDR2 is FQGNSA. CDR3 sequence reads: CASSSGGAGVETQYF. In DNA form, the CDR3 reads TGTGCCAGCAGCTCCGGGGGGGCAGGGGTAGAGACCCAGTACTTC.

The chain combines TRBV5-6 with TRBJ1-1; D call uncertain. V was trimmed by 2 bases and J by 0 bases, leaving 2 bases between them. The CDR3 consists of 12 residues. Per germline, CDR1 SGHDT and CDR2 YYEEEE. CDR3: CASSFLNTEAFF. The CDR3 nucleotides read TGTGCCAGCAGCTTCTTGAACACTGAAGCTTTCTTT.

As regards this clone: One end of the junction fails to match germline, which may point to a read error. The same CDR3 arises from other DNA sequences in this sample as well. V and J are TRBV7-3 and TRBJ1-1, with TRBD1 matching 7 bases. The CDR3 runs to 14 residues. The germline V gene encodes CDR1 SGHTA and CDR2 FQGTGA. DNA for the CDR3: TGTGCCAGTAGCTCGGACAGGTTTAGTACTGAAGCTTTCTTT. Translation gives CASSSDRFSTEAFF.

This rearrangement joins TRBV7-2 to TRBJ2-1, with TRBD2 identical over 8 bases. Unmatched junction bases numbered 5, after V lost 4 bases and J lost 9 bases. Germline V CDR1 and CDR2: SGHTA, FQGNSA. The CDR3 is 13 residues long. CDR3 protein: CASSSVSGAEQFF. The CDR3 nucleotides read TGTGCCAGCAGCTCCGTTAGCGGGGCTGAGCAGTTCTTC.